This T cell receptor beta chain originates from a study of T-cell memory formation after mild COVID-19. TCRdb independently ran MiXCR on the 5' RACE reads; one entry per CDR3 protein. The sample contains 450,000 or so distinct CDR3 sequences, approximately 25% of which appear only once. This CDR3 spans 13 amino acids. The V gene's germline CDR1 is LGHDT and CDR2 YNNKEL (reference sequence). Trimming stripped 1 base from V and 7 bases from J, with 11 bases between. This clonotype was found a few times. The chain carries TRBV3-1 and TRBJ2-7; D may correspond to TRBD1 or TRBD2 (7 bases each). This clonotype was obtained from an adult woman who had mild COVID-19 (a few samples of this study predate the infection). Cell type and time point are not known. Input material: PBMCs or a T cell subset sorted from them (not recorded which). The CDR3 is CASSQGQGGEQYF. The DNA for the CDR3 is TGTGCCAGCAGCCAAGGACAGGGAGGGGAGCAGTACTTC.